A selection of T cell receptor beta chains follows, all from one sample in a study of T-cell reconstitution after alpha-beta-depleted transplantation in children. A single record per CDR3 protein comes from TCRdb applying MiXCR to the PCR reads. The sample consists of over 200,000 distinct CDR3 sequences, approximately 10% of them appearing once. Sequencing used PBMCs, obtained before TCRalphabeta/CD19-depleted stem cell transplant. The receptors here all came from a child younger than two with acute myeloid leukemia, due to receive a stem cell transplant. Each CDR3 is given with its conserved first and last residue. A D gene is named only where the DNA matches it firmly. Rows may omit the clone size; those that give it use once, few, many or a size class.

v_call	cdr3_length	clone_size	j_call	d_call	cdr3_nt	cdr3_aa
TRBV20-1	16	many	TRBJ2-3	-	TGCAGTGCCACAGCCCTTCTACGGGACCACACAGATACGCAGTATTTT	CSATALLRDHTDTQYF
TRBV21-1	16	many	TRBJ2-1	-	TGTGCCAGCAGCAAAGTGGGCGGACTTTCCTACAATGAGCAGTTCTTC	CASSKVGGLSYNEQFF
TRBV3-1	16	-	TRBJ1-2	-	TGTGCCAGCAGCCTCGATCGGGGTGCCGGAGGCTATGGCTACACCTTC	CASSLDRGAGGYGYTF
TRBV12-3/TRBV12-4	16	-	TRBJ1-6	TRBD1	TGTGCCAGCAGTTCGGAGGGGGCGGCGTTCGGTTCACCCCTCCACTTT	CASSSEGAAFGSPLHF
TRBV29-1	12	many	TRBJ2-1	TRBD1	TGCAGCGACGAGACAGGGGACAATGAGCAGTTCTTC	CSDETGDNEQFF
TRBV20-1	15	many	TRBJ2-1	TRBD2	TGCAGTGCTAGGAAGCCGGGACTAGCGGGGAATGAGCAGTTCTTC	CSARKPGLAGNEQFF
TRBV20-1	15	many	TRBJ2-7	TRBD2	TGCAGTGCTACGCTAATAACTAGCGGTTCCTACGAGCAGTACTTC	CSATLITSGSYEQYF
TRBV19	18	-	TRBJ2-1	TRBD2	TGTGCCAGTAGGCCTATTAGAGCGGGGGGGCGGGGGGTTGATGAGCAGTTCTTC	CASRPIRAGGRGVDEQFF
TRBV23-1	13	many	TRBJ2-3	-	TGCGCCAGCAGTCAATCGCCGGAAGATACGCAGTATTTT	CASSQSPEDTQYF
TRBV10-3	16	many	TRBJ2-7	TRBD1	TGTGCCATCAAGGGAGGGTCAGGACAGGGGTACTCCGAGCAGTACTTC	CAIKGGSGQGYSEQYF
TRBV7-9	13	-	TRBJ1-4	-	TGTGCCAGCAGCTTAGGATATCAGGAAAAACTGTTTTTT	CASSLGYQEKLFF
TRBV20-1	20	many	TRBJ2-3	TRBD2	TGCAGTGCTAGACGTCACCCATTGGGACTAGCGGGAGTCTGGTCAGATACGCAGTATTTT	CSARRHPLGLAGVWSDTQYF
TRBV20-1	15	many	TRBJ2-7	-	TGCAGTGCTAGGGTCCCCAGGGGCCATCCCTACGAGCAGTACTTC	CSARVPRGHPYEQYF
TRBV12-3/TRBV12-4	13	many	TRBJ1-1	-	TGTGCCAGCAATCGGCTGACAAACACTGAAGCTTTCTTT	CASNRLTNTEAFF
TRBV20-1	17	-	TRBJ1-2	-	TGCTGTGCTAGAGATTTCGAGAGTGCAGGGGCTGTTGGTGGCTACACCTTC	CCARDFESAGAVGGYTF
TRBV7-2	17	-	TRBJ2-5	TRBD2	TGTGCCAGCAGCTTAGCCCTTCGACTAGCGGGAATAGAGACCCAGTACTTC	CASSLALRLAGIETQYF
TRBV12-3/TRBV12-4	15	few	TRBJ1-2	TRBD1	TGTGCCAGCAGTTTAGGCTGGACAGGGGGCTATGGCTACACCTTC	CASSLGWTGGYGYTF
TRBV6-1	13	many	TRBJ2-1	-	TGTGCCACCCGGATGTACAACTACAATGAGCAGTTCTTC	CATRMYNYNEQFF
TRBV5-5	16	many	TRBJ2-7	TRBD1	TGTGCCAGCAGGTGGGATTGGACAGGGGGTACTAACGAGCAGTACTTC	CASRWDWTGGTNEQYF
TRBV20-1	15	many	TRBJ1-5	-	TGCAGTGCTAGTCAAGGTCTCTCGGGCAATCAGCCCCAGCATTTT	CSASQGLSGNQPQHF
TRBV29-1	12	many	TRBJ1-2	-	TGCAGCGTTGAAGCTCGGGAATATGGCTACACCTTC	CSVEAREYGYTF
TRBV2	14	many	TRBJ2-7	-	TGTGCCAGCAGTGAGGCGCAGGCTGCCTACGAGCAGTACTTC	CASSEAQAAYEQYF
TRBV7-2	15	many	TRBJ2-1	TRBD2	TGTGCCAGCAGCTGGTCGGGCGGGGGGCCGAATGAGCAGTTCTTC	CASSWSGGGPNEQFF
TRBV4-2	16	many	TRBJ1-1	-	TGTGCCAGCAGCCCCCTAATCAGGTCTCCGAACACTGAAGCTTTCTTT	CASSPLIRSPNTEAFF
TRBV7-2	14	many	TRBJ1-4	-	TGTGCCAGCAGCTTCCAGGCATCTAATGAAAAACTGTTTTTT	CASSFQASNEKLFF
TRBV5-5	15	many	TRBJ1-1	-	TGTGCCAGCAGCGGCCGGGACACCAGGGGTACTGAAGCTTTCTTT	CASSGRDTRGTEAFF
TRBV2	12	many	TRBJ1-5	-	TGTGCCAGCAGGACACTGAATCAGCCCCAGCATTTT	CASRTLNQPQHF